One sample yielded the 14 T cell receptor beta chains listed below, sequenced in a study of blood T cell repertoires in COVID-19. Using immunoSEQ multiplex PCR, the repertoire was profiled, and TCRdb retains in-frame clones only, with some absent. This table has more than 55,000 clones, 73% appearing once. The material sequenced was peripheral blood. The receptors derive from a woman in her seventies with acute or convalescent COVID-19.

This rearrangement joins TRBV24-1 to TRBJ1-5; D is unclear. The ends were cut back, 5 bases at V and 0 bases at J, with 10 bases in the middle. The CDR3 has 15 amino acids. Germline values: CDR1 KGHDR, CDR2 SFDVKD. The CDR3 reads CATSGAGSSNQPQHF. In DNA form, the CDR3 reads TGTGCCACCAGTGGGGCAGGCTCTAGCAATCAGCCCCAGCATTTT.

The chain joins TRBV5-4 to TRBJ1-2, with 7 bases that match TRBD1. The V and J ends lost 2 bases and 1 base, in that order; junction bases with no gene match: 5. From germline, CDR1 is SGHNT and CDR2 YYREEE (reference sequence). The CDR3 loop spans 15 amino acids. DNA of the CDR3: TGTGCCAGCAGCTTCAGAAGGGGGCATAACTATGGCTACACCTTC. It translates to CASSFRRGHNYGYTF.

J is TRBJ2-1 and V is TRBV14; D may be TRBD2 (5 bases). The CDR3 runs to 15 residues. V shed 2 bases and J shed 3 bases, with 11 bases lying between them. CDR1 is SGHDN and CDR2 is FVKESK in the germline V gene. CDR3 residues: CASSQPAGGYNEQFF. In nucleotides, the CDR3 is TGTGCCAGCAGCCAACCCGCGGGTGGCTACAATGAGCAGTTCTTC.

The V and J genes are TRBV5-6 and TRBJ2-3, with D uncertain. V lost 4 bases and J lost 0, with 15 bases in between. Germline CDR1 SGHDT, CDR2 YYEEEE. This CDR3 is 16 amino acids long. This CDR3 is CASSLKLLASTDTQYF. The CDR3 DNA reads TGTGCCAGCAGCCTTAAGCTCCTTGCAAGCACAGATACGCAGTATTTT.

The J gene is TRBJ2-7, the V gene TRBV10-3; 10 bases line up with TRBD1. This CDR3 is 14 amino acids long. V lost 4 bases, J lost 3 bases, and 3 bases stayed unmatched. From germline, CDR1 is ENHRY and CDR2 SYGVKD. CDR3: CAISGGQGNYEQYF. CDR3 DNA: TGTGCCATCAGTGGGGGACAGGGGAACTACGAGCAGTACTTC.

V gene TRBV29-1 combines with J gene TRBJ1-4; D remains unclear. The germline V gene encodes CDR1 SQVTM and CDR2 ANQGSEA. This CDR3 contains 15 residues. V lost 5 bases to trimming and J lost 0 bases, with 13 bases between them. This CDR3 is CSVSRTTATNEKLFF. The CDR3 coding sequence is TGCAGCGTTTCCCGTACCACGGCAACTAATGAAAAACTGTTTTTT.

The gene calls are TRBV9 and TRBJ2-5; a weak D match, TRBD1 (6 bases). V lost 0 bases and J lost 7, with 16 bases in between. The CDR3 contains 15 residues. From germline, CDR1 is SGDLS and CDR2 YYNGEE. The CDR3 coding sequence is TGTGCCAGCAGCGTAGGAGGGGGTACAAAGGTGACCCAGTACTTC. Its translation: CASSVGGGTKVTQYF. The variable domain in full, completed from reference TRBV9 and TRBJ2-5, reads DSGVTQTPKHLITATGQRVTLRCSPRSGDLSVYWYQQSLDQGLQFLIQYYNGEERAKGNILERFSAQQFPDLHSELNLSSLELGDSALYFCASSVGGGTKVTQYFGPGTRLLVL.

V and J are TRBV12-3 or TRBV12-4 and TRBJ2-5; possibly TRBD2 for D (5 bases). The CDR3 runs to 12 residues. The V end was cut by 7 bases, the J end by 7 bases, with 13 bases between. CDR3 sequence reads: CASKKEDWTQYF. The CDR3 DNA sequence: TGTGCCAGCAAAAAGGAGGACTGGACCCAGTACTTC.

The chain employs TRBV5-4 and TRBJ2-2; D not certain. The V end lost 0 bases, the J end lost 2 bases, and 8 bases lay between the germline ends. This CDR3 has 15 amino acids. Germline V gene sequence: CDR1 SGHNT, CDR2 YYREEE (reference sequence). CDR3 sequence reads: CASSLGQINTGELFF. CDR3 nucleotides: TGTGCCAGCAGCTTGGGGCAGATAAACACCGGGGAGCTGTTTTTT.

J is TRBJ2-5 and V is TRBV24-1; TRBD2 agrees at 11 bases. The CDR3 sequence is 17 residues long. CDR1 KGHDR and CDR2 SFDVKD come from the germline V gene. Trimming at V came to 6 bases and at J to 4 bases, leaving 12 bases not matched to a gene. The CDR3 spells CATSRGALAGVTETQYF. The CDR3 DNA reads as TGTGCCACCAGTAGAGGGGCACTAGCGGGGGTGACAGAGACCCAGTACTTC.

The chain uses TRBV19 and TRBJ2-1; 8 nucleotides match TRBD1. V lost 3 bases and J lost 7; bases outside the gene matches: 14. The CDR3 loop spans 17 amino acids. The germline V gene encodes CDR1 LNHDA and CDR2 SQIVND (reference sequence). CDR3 region: CASSMRPPRGRWNEQFF. The CDR3 coding sequence is TGTGCCAGTAGTATGAGGCCTCCCAGGGGGCGCTGGAATGAGCAGTTCTTC.

The chain links TRBV3-1 (or the pseudogene TRBV3-2) to TRBJ2-1, with 13 positions matching TRBD2. V shed 2 bases, J shed 4 bases, and the junction held 2 bases outside the gene matches. There are 16 residues in the CDR3. Germline lookup yields CDR1 LGHDT and CDR2 YNNKEL (reference sequence). Written as DNA, the CDR3 is TGTGCCAGCAGCCAACCGGGACTAGCGGGGTACAATGAGCAGTTCTTC. It yields the protein CASSQPGLAGYNEQFF.

The rearrangement joins TRBV5-5 to TRBJ1-2; D may be TRBD1 (6 bases). Germline V gene sequence: CDR1 SGHKS, CDR2 YYEKEE (reference sequence). The V end lost 1 base, the J end lost 4 bases, and 14 bases lay between the germline ends. The CDR3 loop spans 15 amino acids. CDR3 DNA sequence: TGTGCCAGCAGCTTGCAGGCAGGGGAAGGCTATGGCTACACCTTC. Protein product: CASSLQAGEGYGYTF.

CDR3 in DNA: TGTGCCAGCTCACCAGGAGGGACCGGGGAGCTGTTTTTT. This translates into CASSPGGTGELFF. The chain is built from TRBV18 and TRBJ2-2, with a possible D match to TRBD2 (6 bases). The CDR3 consists of 13 residues. Trimming took 2 bases from V and 5 from J, leaving 6 bases between them. CDR1 KGHSH and CDR2 LQKENI come from the germline V gene.